What follows are 8 T cell receptor beta chains derived from one specimen sequenced in a study of beta chain features in type 1 diabetes. Whole-study results and caveats: Shortening that was moderate but significant affected the TCRB CDR3s of Type 1 diabetes patients in all four CD4+ subsets.

Every bit of the isolated RNA underwent reverse transcription, so sequencing read expressed TCRB transcripts. Some clones are missing from TCRdb's copy, which holds only in-frame ones; the method was immunoSEQ multiplex PCR. There are about 650,000 clones in the sample; around 12% occur only once, and 0.095% to 0.15% lies in the top ten. Their antigens remain unidentified. The sequenced material came from naive CD4+ T cells from blood. The origin of the receptors is a man aged 30-40 years with type 1 diabetes.

CDR3 nucleotide sequence: TGTGCCAGCAACATCCGGACAGATGGCTACACCTTC. Translating it yields CASNIRTDGYTF. The chain combines TRBV2 with TRBJ1-2; D perhaps matches TRBD1 (6 bases). V lost 7 bases to trimming and J lost 6 bases, with 12 bases between them. The CDR3 has 12 amino acids. In germline, CDR1 is SNHLY, CDR2 FYNNEI.

In this sample, this clone turned up a few times. The chain joins TRBV9 to TRBJ1-2, with D unclear. The CDR3 is made up of 13 amino acids. In germline, CDR1 is SGDLS, CDR2 YYNGEE. The ends were cut back, 3 bases at V and 3 bases at J, with 9 bases in the middle. The CDR3 loop reads CASSADTDYGYTF. CDR3 bases: TGTGCCAGCAGCGCAGACACCGACTATGGCTACACCTTC. Full variable domain (rest looked up from reference TRBV9 and TRBJ1-2): DSGVTQTPKHLITATGQRVTLRCSPRSGDLSVYWYQQSLDQGLQFLIQYYNGEERAKGNILERFSAQQFPDLHSELNLSSLELGDSALYFCASSADTDYGYTFGSGTRLTVV.

The chain uses TRBV2 and TRBJ1-4, with D unclear. The V end lost 6 bases, the J end lost 0 bases, and 11 bases lay between the germline ends. The CDR3 spans 15 residues. Germline CDR1 SNHLY, CDR2 FYNNEI. The CDR3 protein is CASSTTFTTNEKLFF. In DNA, the CDR3 is TGTGCCAGCAGCACTACCTTTACAACTAATGAAAAACTGTTTTTT.

This clone appeared a few times. The rearrangement uses TRBV9 and TRBJ2-3; D ambiguous. Germline CDR1 SGDLS, CDR2 YYNGEE. The V end was cut by 2 bases, the J end by 3 bases, with 7 bases between. The CDR3 is 13 residues long. The CDR3: CASSVRITDTQYF. The CDR3 DNA reads TGTGCCAGCAGCGTGAGGATAACAGATACGCAGTATTTT.

The rearrangement joins TRBV11-2 to TRBJ2-4, with TRBD2 matching 9 bases. After removal of 4 bases from V and 0 bases from J, the junction contained 7 bases not matched to a gene. The CDR3 spans 17 residues. CDR1 SGHAT and CDR2 FQNNGV come from the germline V gene. In DNA, the CDR3 is TGTGCCAGCAGCTCAGTCTTAGCGGGGGTAGCCAAAAACATTCAGTACTTC. This encodes CASSSVLAGVAKNIQYF.

J is TRBJ2-7 and V is TRBV25-1, with TRBD1 matching 11 bases. The CDR3 has 16 residues. Unmatched junction bases numbered 10, after V lost 4 bases and J lost 5 bases. The V gene's germline CDR1 is MGHDK and CDR2 SYGVNS. CDR3: CASSATLGQGGHEQYF. The CDR3 region has the DNA TGTGCCAGCAGTGCGACACTGGGACAGGGGGGTCACGAGCAGTACTTC.

This clone was seen only a few times. Other DNA sequences in the same sample also yield this CDR3. The chain carries TRBV7-2 and TRBJ1-5, with a possible D match to TRBD1 (5 bases). Per the germline V gene, CDR1 is SGHTA and CDR2 is FQGNSA. This CDR3 comprises 15 residues. V was trimmed by 5 bases and J by 1 base, leaving 12 bases between them. The CDR3 DNA reads TGTGCCAGCAGCCCCTGGGGGGGGAGCAATCAGCCCCAGCATTTT. Translation: CASSPWGGSNQPQHF.

V usage is TRBV19 and J usage is TRBJ2-1, with D perhaps TRBD1 or TRBD2 (5 bases each). Trimming shortened V by 7 bases and J by 4 bases, and 14 bases separated the two germline ends. Germline V gene sequence: CDR1 LNHDA, CDR2 SQIVND (reference sequence). CDR3 length: 14 amino acids. The CDR3 sequence is CASNSGTEYNEQFF. The CDR3 DNA follows: TGTGCCAGTAACTCCGGGACGGAGTACAATGAGCAGTTCTTC.